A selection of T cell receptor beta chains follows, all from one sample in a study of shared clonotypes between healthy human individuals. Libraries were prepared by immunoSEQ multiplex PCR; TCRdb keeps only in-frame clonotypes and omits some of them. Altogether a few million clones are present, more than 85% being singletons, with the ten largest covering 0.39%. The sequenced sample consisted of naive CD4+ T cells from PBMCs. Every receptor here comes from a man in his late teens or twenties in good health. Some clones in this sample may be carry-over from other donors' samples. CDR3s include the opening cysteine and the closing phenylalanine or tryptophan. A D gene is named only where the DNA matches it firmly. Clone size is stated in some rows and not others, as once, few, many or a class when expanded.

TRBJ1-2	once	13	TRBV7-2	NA	TGTGCCAGCAGCCCAGTCAGGGGCGACGGCTACACCTTC	CASSPVRGDGYTF
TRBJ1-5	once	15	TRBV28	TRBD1	TGTGCCAGCAATACGATTGGGACAGAATCTCAGCCCCAGCATTTT	CASNTIGTESQPQHF
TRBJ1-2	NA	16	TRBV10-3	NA	TGTGCCATCAAGCCGCGAGAGGGCCAGAGAGCCTATGGCTACACCTTC	CAIKPREGQRAYGYTF
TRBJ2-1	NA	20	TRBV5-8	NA	TGTGCCAGCAGCTGGGGAATGGACACAGGGACCCTGAGCTCCTACAATGAGCAGTTCTTC	CASSWGMDTGTLSSYNEQFF
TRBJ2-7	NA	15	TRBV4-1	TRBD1	TGCGCCAGCAGCCGCCTGGGGACAGGCAGCTACGAGCAGTACTTC	CASSRLGTGSYEQYF
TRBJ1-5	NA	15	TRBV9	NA	TGTGCCAGCAGCGCATCAGGGTATAGCAATCAGCCCCAGCATTTT	CASSASGYSNQPQHF
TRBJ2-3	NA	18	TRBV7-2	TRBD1	TGTGCCAGCAGCTTGGGACAGGGGGCTCCACGTAGCACAGATACGCAGTATTTT	CASSLGQGAPRSTDTQYF
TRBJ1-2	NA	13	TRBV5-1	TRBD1	TGCGCCAGCAGCTCGACAGGGGCTTATGGCTACACCTTC	CASSSTGAYGYTF
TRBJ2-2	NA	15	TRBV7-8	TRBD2	TGTGCCAGCAGCTCTAGCGGCTCGAACACCGGGGAGCTGTTTTTT	CASSSSGSNTGELFF
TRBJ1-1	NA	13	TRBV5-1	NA	TGCGCCAGCAGCTTACAGGGTCAGTTGCATGCTTTCTTT	CASSLQGQLHAFF
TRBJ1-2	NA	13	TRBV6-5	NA	TGTGCCAGCAGCCCCGGGCGTAACTATGGCTACACCTTC	CASSPGRNYGYTF
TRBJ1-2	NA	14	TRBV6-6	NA	TGTGCCAGCAACTCCGAGGGGGGGGTCTATGGCTACACCTTC	CASNSEGGVYGYTF
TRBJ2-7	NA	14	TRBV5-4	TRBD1	TGTGCCAGCAGCCGGGACAGTAGCTCCTACGAGCAGTACTTC	CASSRDSSSYEQYF
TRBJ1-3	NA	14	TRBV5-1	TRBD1	TGCGCCAGCAGCACTACAGGGGCTGGAAACACCATATATTTT	CASSTTGAGNTIYF
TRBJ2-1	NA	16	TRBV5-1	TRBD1	TGCGCCAGCAGCTACCGGGACAGCGAGACAAACAATGAGCAGTTCTTC	CASSYRDSETNNEQFF
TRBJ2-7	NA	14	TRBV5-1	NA	TGCGCCAGCAGCTTGGTAATAGGGTCCTACGAGCAGTACTTC	CASSLVIGSYEQYF
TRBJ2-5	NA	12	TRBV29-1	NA	TGCAGCGTCGCACAGGGCGCAGAGACCCAGTACTTC	CSVAQGAETQYF
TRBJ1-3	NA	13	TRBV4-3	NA	TGCGCCAGCGCGGCCGGGATGAGAAACACCATATATTTT	CASAAGMRNTIYF
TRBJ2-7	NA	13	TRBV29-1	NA	TGCAGCGTTGTTCAGGGGCGGGTCTACGAGCAGTACTTC	CSVVQGRVYEQYF
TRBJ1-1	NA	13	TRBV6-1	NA	TGTGCCAGCAGTGGCAGGGTCCAAACTGAAGCTTTCTTT	CASSGRVQTEAFF
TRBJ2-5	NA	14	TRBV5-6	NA	TGTGCCAGCAGCCCCGGACCGCAGGGGGAGACCCAGTACTTC	CASSPGPQGETQYF
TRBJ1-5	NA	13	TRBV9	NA	TGTGCCAGCAGCGTCTACTCCGTTCAGCCCCAGCATTTT	CASSVYSVQPQHF
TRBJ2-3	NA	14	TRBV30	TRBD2	TGTGCCTGGAAGCTAGCGGGGGCCACAGATACGCAGTATTTT	CAWKLAGATDTQYF
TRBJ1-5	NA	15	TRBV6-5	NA	TGTGCCAGCAGTTACTCGGTTCGGGGGAATCAGCCCCAGCATTTT	CASSYSVRGNQPQHF
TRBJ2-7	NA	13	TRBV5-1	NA	TGCGCCAGCAGCTTGGATCCCGTCGGGTCCCCTCTCTTC	CASSLDPVGSPLF
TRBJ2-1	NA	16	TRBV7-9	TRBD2	TGTGCCAGCAGCCCACTCAGCGGGAGGCCTCTCAATGAGCAGTTCTTC	CASSPLSGRPLNEQFF
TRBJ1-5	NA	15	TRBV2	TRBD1	TGTGCCAGCAGGCAAACCCGGGACAGAAATCAGCCCCAGCATTTT	CASRQTRDRNQPQHF
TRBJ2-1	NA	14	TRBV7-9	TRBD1	TGTGCCAGCAGCGCCGGGGACAGATACAATGAGCAGTTCTTC	CASSAGDRYNEQFF
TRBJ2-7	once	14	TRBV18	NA	TGTGCCAGCTCATCCTCTGGCGGGGCCTACGAGCAGTACTTC	CASSSSGGAYEQYF
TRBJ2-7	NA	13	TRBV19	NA	TGTGCCAGTAGTATAGATCTGACTACACCGCAGTACTTC	CASSIDLTTPQYF
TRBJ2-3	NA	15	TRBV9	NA	TGTGCCAGCAGCCCAGGCGGGGCCCTCAGTCCTACGCAGTATTTT	CASSPGGALSPTQYF
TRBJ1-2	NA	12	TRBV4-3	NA	TGCGCCAGCAGCCAAGGCGCTTATGGCTACACCTTC	CASSQGAYGYTF
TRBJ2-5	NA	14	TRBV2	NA	TGTGCCAGCAGTGTTGAGGGGACTCGAGAGACCCAGTACTTC	CASSVEGTRETQYF
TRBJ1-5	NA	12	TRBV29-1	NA	TGCAGCGTCAGACAGCCCAATCAGCCCCAGCATTTT	CSVRQPNQPQHF
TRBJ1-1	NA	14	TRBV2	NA	TGTGCCAGTGGGCCAGAACTTCTGAACACTGAAGCTTTCTTT	CASGPELLNTEAFF
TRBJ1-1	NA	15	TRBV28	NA	TGTGCCAGCAGTTTACCAGGAACCGGGGACACTGAAGCTTTCTTT	CASSLPGTGDTEAFF
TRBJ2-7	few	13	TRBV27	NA	TGTGCCAGCAGCCGGGACCGCCTATACGAGCAGTACTTC	CASSRDRLYEQYF
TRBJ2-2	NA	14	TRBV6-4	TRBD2	TGTGCCAGCAGTAGGGAGGGACACACCGGGGAGCTGTTTTTT	CASSREGHTGELFF
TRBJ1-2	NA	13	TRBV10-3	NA	TGTGCCACGGGAATACCAGGGGCCTATGGCTACACCTTC	CATGIPGAYGYTF
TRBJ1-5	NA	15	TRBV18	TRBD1	TGTGCCAGCTCACCTACGACAGGGGGCGGTCAGCCCCAGCATTTT	CASSPTTGGGQPQHF
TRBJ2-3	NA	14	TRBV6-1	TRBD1	TGTGCCAGCAGCCGGGACAGGGCTGGGGATACGCAGTATTTT	CASSRDRAGDTQYF
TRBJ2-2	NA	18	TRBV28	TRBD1	TGTGCCAGCAGTCCCCCTCCCCCGTGGGACAGGGCGGGGGGGGAGCTGTTTTTT	CASSPPPPWDRAGGELFF
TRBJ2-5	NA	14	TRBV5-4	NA	TGTGCCAGCAGCTTGGGGGTCAGCGGAGAGACCCAGTACTTC	CASSLGVSGETQYF
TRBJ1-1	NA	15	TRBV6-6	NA	TGTGCCAGCAGTCAAACACGGACAGCGAACACTGAAGCTTTCTTT	CASSQTRTANTEAFF
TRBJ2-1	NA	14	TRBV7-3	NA	TGTGCCAGCAGTTCCCGAAGAGCGGACAATGAGCAGTTCTTC	CASSSRRADNEQFF
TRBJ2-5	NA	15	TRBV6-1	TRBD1	TGTGCCAGCAGTGCCGGGACAGGGCCTCAAGAGACCCAGTACTTC	CASSAGTGPQETQYF
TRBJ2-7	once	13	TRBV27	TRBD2	TGTGCCAGCAGAAAAACTAGCGAGGGCGAGCAGTACTTC	CASRKTSEGEQYF
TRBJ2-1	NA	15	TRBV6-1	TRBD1	TGTGCCAGCTCATCCCCGGGACAGGGGGAGAATGAGCAGTTCTTC	CASSSPGQGENEQFF
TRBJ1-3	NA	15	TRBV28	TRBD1	TGTGCCAGCAGTCAGACAGGGGGCTCTGGAAACACCATATATTTT	CASSQTGGSGNTIYF
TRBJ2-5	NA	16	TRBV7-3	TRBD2	TGTGCCAGCAGCTCCCGCCCCCTAGCGGACCAAGAGACCCAGTACTTC	CASSSRPLADQETQYF
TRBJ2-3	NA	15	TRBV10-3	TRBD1	TGTGCCATCAGCTCCGGGACAGGGTGGGTTGATACGCAGTATTTT	CAISSGTGWVDTQYF
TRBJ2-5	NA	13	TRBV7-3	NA	TGTGCCAGCAGTGGACAGACCCAAGAGACCCAGTACTTC	CASSGQTQETQYF
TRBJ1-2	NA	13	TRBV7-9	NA	TGTGCCAGCAGCTCCTCGCCGGGTCCGGGCTACACCTTC	CASSSSPGPGYTF
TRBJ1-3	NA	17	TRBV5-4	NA	TGTGCCAGCAGCTCCGGCCCCGACCGAGCAAGTGGAAACACCATATATTTT	CASSSGPDRASGNTIYF
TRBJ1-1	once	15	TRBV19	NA	TGTGCCAGTAGTGATGTTGGGGCGCCGGTCAATGAAGCTTTCTTT	CASSDVGAPVNEAFF
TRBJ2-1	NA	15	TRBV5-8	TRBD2	TGTGCCAGCAGCTATTGGACTAGCGGGGTCAATGAGCAGTTCTTC	CASSYWTSGVNEQFF
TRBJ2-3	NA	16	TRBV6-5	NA	TGTGCCAGCAGTTACGGGGTAGCGGCGATGGTAGATACGCAGTATTTT	CASSYGVAAMVDTQYF